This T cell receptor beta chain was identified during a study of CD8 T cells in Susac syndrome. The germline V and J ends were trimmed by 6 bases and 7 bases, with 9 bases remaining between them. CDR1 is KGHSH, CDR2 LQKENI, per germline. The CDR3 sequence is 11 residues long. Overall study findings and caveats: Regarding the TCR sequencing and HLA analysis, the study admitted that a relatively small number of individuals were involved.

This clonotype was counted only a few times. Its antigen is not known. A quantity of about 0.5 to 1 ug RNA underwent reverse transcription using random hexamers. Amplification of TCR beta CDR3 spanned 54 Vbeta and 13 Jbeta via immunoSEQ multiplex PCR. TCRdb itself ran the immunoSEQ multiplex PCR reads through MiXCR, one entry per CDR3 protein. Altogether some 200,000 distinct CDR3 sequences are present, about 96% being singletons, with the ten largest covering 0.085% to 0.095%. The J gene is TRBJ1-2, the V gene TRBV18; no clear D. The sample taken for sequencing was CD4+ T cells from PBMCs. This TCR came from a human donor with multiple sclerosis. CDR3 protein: CASSLETGYTF. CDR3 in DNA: TGTGCCAGCTCCCTTGAGACTGGCTACACCTTC. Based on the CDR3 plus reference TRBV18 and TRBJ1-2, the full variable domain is NAGVMQNPRHLVRRRGQEARLRCSPMKGHSHVYWYRQLPEEGLKFMVYLQKENIIDESGMPKERFSAEFPKEGPSILRIQQVVRGDSAAYFCASSLETGYTFGSGTRLTVV.